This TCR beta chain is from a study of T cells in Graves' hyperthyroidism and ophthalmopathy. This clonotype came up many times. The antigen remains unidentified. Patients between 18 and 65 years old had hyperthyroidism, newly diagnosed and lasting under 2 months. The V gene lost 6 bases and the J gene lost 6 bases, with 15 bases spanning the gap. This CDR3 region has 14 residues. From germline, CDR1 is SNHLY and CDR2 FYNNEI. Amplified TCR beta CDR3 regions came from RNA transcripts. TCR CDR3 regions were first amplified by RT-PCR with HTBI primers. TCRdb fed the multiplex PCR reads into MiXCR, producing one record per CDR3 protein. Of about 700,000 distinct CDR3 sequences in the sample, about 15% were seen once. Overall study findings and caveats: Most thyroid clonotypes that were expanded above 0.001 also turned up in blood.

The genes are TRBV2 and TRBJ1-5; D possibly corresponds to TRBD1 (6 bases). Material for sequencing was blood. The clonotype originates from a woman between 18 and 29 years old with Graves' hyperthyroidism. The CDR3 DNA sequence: TGTGCCAGCAGCGTACAGGGAAATAGTCAGCCCCAGCATTTT. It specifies CASSVQGNSQPQHF.